This TCR beta chain was found in a study of shared clonotypes between healthy human individuals. Study-wide results and caveats: Represented genetic and exposure-history diversity was restricted by having few donors.

For this clone: No antigen is known for it.

Repertoires were generated with immunoSEQ multiplex PCR, while TCRdb's copy carries only in-frame clones and drops some. The sample carries some 450,000 clones, 60% to 80% recorded once. The origin of this receptor is a middle-aged woman in good health. Some clones in this sample may be carry-over from other donors' samples. The material sequenced was PBMCs.

In nucleotides, the CDR3 is TGTGCCAGCAGCTTATCTGCTAGCGGGAGGGGCTACAATGAGCAGTTCTTC. It is translated as CASSLSASGRGYNEQFF. The rearrangement links TRBV7-6 to TRBJ2-1; 12 nucleotides line up with TRBD2. Losses at the gene ends were 2 bases for V and 3 bases for J; bases not matched to a gene: 5. The CDR3 totals 17 residues. Germline V gene sequence: CDR1 SGHVS, CDR2 FNYEAQ.